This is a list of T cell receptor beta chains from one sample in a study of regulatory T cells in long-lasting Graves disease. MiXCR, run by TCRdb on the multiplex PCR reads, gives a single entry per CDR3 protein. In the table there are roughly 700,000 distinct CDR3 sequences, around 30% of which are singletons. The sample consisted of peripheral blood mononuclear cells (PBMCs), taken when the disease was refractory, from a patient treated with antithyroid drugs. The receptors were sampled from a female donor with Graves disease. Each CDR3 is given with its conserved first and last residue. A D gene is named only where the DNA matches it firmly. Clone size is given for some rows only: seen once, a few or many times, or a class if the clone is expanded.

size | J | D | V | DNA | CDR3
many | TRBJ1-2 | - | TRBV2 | TGTGCCAGCAGTGAACCCCGGGACAACGGCTATGGCTACACCTTC | CASSEPRDNGYGYTF
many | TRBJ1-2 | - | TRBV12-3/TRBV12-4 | TGTGCCAGCAGTTTAACCCGCCAGCCTAACTATGGCTACACCTTC | CASSLTRQPNYGYTF
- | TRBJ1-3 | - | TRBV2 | TGTGCCAGCAGTGTGTCCCAGGGAAACACCATATATTTT | CASSVSQGNTIYF
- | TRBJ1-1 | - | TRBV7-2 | TGTGCCAGCAGCTTAGACCCCGCGGCGGAGGCTTTCTTT | CASSLDPAAEAFF
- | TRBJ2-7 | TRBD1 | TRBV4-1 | TGCGCCAGCAGCCAAGAACAGGGGGCATACGAGCAGTACTTC | CASSQEQGAYEQYF
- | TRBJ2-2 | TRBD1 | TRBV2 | TGTGCCAACGGGCTAACAGGGGCAAACACCGGGGAGCTGTTTTTT | CANGLTGANTGELFF
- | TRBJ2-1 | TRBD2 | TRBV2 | TGTGCCAGCAGGGATGGGGCTAGCGGGGGCTCCTACAATGAGCAGTTCTTC | CASRDGASGGSYNEQFF
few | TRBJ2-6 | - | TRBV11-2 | TGTGCCAGCAGCCCGGGACATAACTCTGGGGCCAACGTCCTGACTTTC | CASSPGHNSGANVLTF
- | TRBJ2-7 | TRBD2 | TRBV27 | TGTGCCAGCAGTTTACTAGCGGGAATCGAGCAGTACTTC | CASSLLAGIEQYF
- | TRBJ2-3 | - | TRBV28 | TGTGCCAGCAGTTTGGTAGCGGACACAGATACGCAGTATTTT | CASSLVADTDTQYF
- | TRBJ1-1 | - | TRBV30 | TGTGCCTGTACCTATCAGGCGAACACTGAAGCTTTCTTT | CACTYQANTEAFF
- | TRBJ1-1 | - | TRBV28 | TGTGCCAGCAGTTCCCCGAACAGGGTGAACACTGAAGCTTTCTTT | CASSSPNRVNTEAFF
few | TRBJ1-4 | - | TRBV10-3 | TGTGCCATCAGTGACCCCGTGGACAGAGAGATCGAAAAACTGTTTTTT | CAISDPVDREIEKLFF
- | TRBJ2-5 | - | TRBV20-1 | TGCAGTGCTAGACGCCTCCAAAACCAAGAGACCCAGTACTTC | CSARRLQNQETQYF
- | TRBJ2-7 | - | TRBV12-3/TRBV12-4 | TGTGCCAGCAGTTTACGGGGCCGGGTCTCCTACGAGCAGTACTTC | CASSLRGRVSYEQYF
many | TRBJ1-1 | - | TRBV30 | TGTGCCTGGAGTGTTCGAGCCACTGAAGCTTTCTTT | CAWSVRATEAFF
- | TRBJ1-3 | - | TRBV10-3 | TGTGCCATCAGTGAGGTGAAGGGAACAAACACCATATATTTT | CAISEVKGTNTIYF
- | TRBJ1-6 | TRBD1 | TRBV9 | TGTGCCAGCAGCGTCAGGGGGGGTAATTCACCCCTCCACTTT | CASSVRGGNSPLHF
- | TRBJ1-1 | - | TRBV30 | TGTGCCTGGAGTGTAATTTGGGAGAACACTGAAGCTTTCTTT | CAWSVIWENTEAFF
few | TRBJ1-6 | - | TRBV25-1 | TGTGCCAGCAGTGGGCAGCGAGGGTCACCCCTCCACTTT | CASSGQRGSPLHF
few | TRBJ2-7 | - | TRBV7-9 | TGTGCCAGCAGCTTTACAGGGACCCCTGGGTACGAGCAGTACTTC | CASSFTGTPGYEQYF
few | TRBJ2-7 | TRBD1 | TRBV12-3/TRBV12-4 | TGTGCCAGCACCCAACAGGGGCTTTCCTACGAGCAGTACTTC | CASTQQGLSYEQYF
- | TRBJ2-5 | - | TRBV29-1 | TGCAGCGCCCTTGCCGTGGAGACCCAGTACTTC | CSALAVETQYF
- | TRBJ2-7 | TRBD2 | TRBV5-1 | TGCGCCAGCTCGGTCAACGGGGGGTACTACGAGCAGTACTTC | CASSVNGGYYEQYF